This T cell receptor beta chain is drawn from a study of cytomegalovirus exposure and HLA in healthy donors. The PCR was carried out with 60 Vbeta primers and 13 Jbeta primers. Assay: immunoSEQ multiplex PCR; the TCRdb copy retains only in-frame clones and omits some. This sample's clone table lists 200,000 to 250,000 clones. V lost 4 bases, J lost 6 bases, and 9 bases stayed unmatched. Germline lookup yields CDR1 MDHEN and CDR2 SYDVKM. This CDR3 spans 14 amino acids. The material sequenced was PBMCs. This TCR was sampled from a woman under 40 in good health and CMV-seropositive. This sequence joins TRBV28 and TRBJ2-7; 7 bases match TRBD1. The CDR3 bases are TGTGCCAGCAGTTCCCCCCCGACAGGGCTCGAGCAGTACTTC. This translates into CASSSPPTGLEQYF.